The rows below give T cell receptor beta chains drawn from one sample of a study of OX40 agonist ivuxolimab in advanced cancers. Repertoires were generated with immunoSEQ multiplex PCR, while TCRdb's copy carries only in-frame clones and drops some. The sample lists roughly 72,000 clones, around 85% occurring once. Sample: CD4+ or CD8+ T cells sorted from blood, taken in a trial of the OX40 agonist ivuxolimab. All receptors derive from an adult with an advanced solid tumor such as melanoma, head and neck, liver or kidney cancer. Both conserved end residues are part of each CDR3. D genes are given only for firm matches. The size entry is marked missing in some rows and otherwise reads once, few, many or a size class.

d_call j_call clone_size v_call cdr3_aa cdr3_nt
NA TRBJ2-5 NA TRBV20-1 CSRWTKETQYF TGCAGTCGATGGACAAAAGAGACCCAGTACTTC
NA TRBJ1-2 NA TRBV5-1 CASSLGAGGYTF TGCGCCAGCAGCTTGGGGGCCGGTGGCTACACCTTC
NA TRBJ2-3 NA TRBV7-7 CASSLAATTDTQYF TGTGCCAGCAGCTTAGCTGCTACCACAGATACGCAGTATTTT
NA TRBJ2-1 once TRBV19 CASSFSPDYNEQFF TGTGCCAGTAGTTTCTCACCCGACTACAATGAGCAGTTCTTC
TRBD2 TRBJ2-1 NA TRBV11-2 CASSPTSGGASEQFF TGTGCCAGCAGCCCGACTAGCGGGGGGGCGAGTGAGCAGTTCTTC
TRBD1 TRBJ1-1 NA TRBV9 CASSVRGQGDTEAFF TGTGCCAGCAGCGTGCGGGGACAGGGGGACACTGAAGCTTTCTTT
TRBD1 TRBJ2-7 NA TRBV6-5 CASSSADRVYEQYF TGTGCCAGCAGTTCCGCCGACAGGGTTTACGAGCAGTACTTC
TRBD1 TRBJ1-3 NA TRBV10-1 CASSRDRGPSSGNTIYF TGCGCCAGCAGTCGGGACAGGGGACCCTCCTCTGGAAACACCATATATTTT
NA TRBJ1-2 once TRBV27 CASSPPGGYGYTF TGTGCCAGCAGTCCCCCGGGGGGCTATGGCTACACCTTC
TRBD2 TRBJ2-7 NA TRBV7-9 CASSGGLAGSYEQYF TGTGCCAGCAGCGGGGGACTAGCGGGGTCCTACGAGCAGTACTTC
TRBD1 TRBJ1-1 NA TRBV30 CAFDAGTGNPEAFF TGTGCTTTCGACGCCGGGACAGGGAACCCTGAAGCTTTCTTT
TRBD1 TRBJ1-4 NA TRBV12-5 CASGAPAGTAIDHLFF TGTGCTAGTGGTGCCCCAGCCGGGACAGCCATAGATCATCTGTTTTTT
NA TRBJ2-7 NA TRBV6-1 CASSEVLPSDEQYF TGTGCCAGCAGTGAAGTTCTCCCCAGTGACGAGCAGTACTTC
TRBD2 TRBJ2-4 NA TRBV5-4 CASSLVPAGGAKNIQYF TGTGCCAGCAGCTTGGTCCCAGCGGGGGGGGCCAAAAACATTCAGTACTTC
NA TRBJ2-5 once TRBV7-3 CASSVYQGETQYF TGTGCCAGCAGCGTCTACCAGGGAGAGACCCAGTACTTC
TRBD2 TRBJ2-1 NA TRBV4-1 CASSPGVGRVEQFF TGCGCCAGCAGCCCCGGGGTCGGGAGGGTGGAGCAGTTCTTC
TRBD2 TRBJ2-3 NA TRBV7-9 CASSTLSGGAADTQYF TGTGCCAGCAGCACCCTTAGCGGGGGGGCTGCAGATACGCAGTATTTT
NA TRBJ1-2 NA TRBV18 CASSPVRGVNYGYTF TGTGCCAGCTCACCGGTACGGGGGGTAAACTATGGCTACACCTTC
NA TRBJ1-1 NA TRBV25-1 CASSFLQAYTEAFF TGTGCCAGCAGTTTTTTACAGGCATACACTGAAGCTTTCTTT
TRBD2 TRBJ2-7 NA TRBV30 CAWSPLAGVSYEQYF TGTGCCTGGAGCCCCCTAGCGGGAGTTTCCTACGAGCAGTACTTC
TRBD1 TRBJ2-5 NA TRBV5-1 CASSVGQGEETQYF TGCGCCAGCAGCGTTGGACAGGGAGAAGAGACCCAGTACTTC
NA TRBJ1-1 few TRBV7-3 CASSFSTNTEAFF TGTGCCAGCAGCTTTAGCACGAACACTGAAGCTTTCTTT
NA TRBJ2-7 few TRBV7-9 CASSFSSDEQYF TGTGCCAGCAGCTTTTCTAGCGACGAGCAGTACTTC
NA TRBJ2-7 NA TRBV14 CASSPPPYAGYEQYF TGTGCCAGCAGCCCACCGCCCTACGCCGGCTACGAGCAGTACTTC